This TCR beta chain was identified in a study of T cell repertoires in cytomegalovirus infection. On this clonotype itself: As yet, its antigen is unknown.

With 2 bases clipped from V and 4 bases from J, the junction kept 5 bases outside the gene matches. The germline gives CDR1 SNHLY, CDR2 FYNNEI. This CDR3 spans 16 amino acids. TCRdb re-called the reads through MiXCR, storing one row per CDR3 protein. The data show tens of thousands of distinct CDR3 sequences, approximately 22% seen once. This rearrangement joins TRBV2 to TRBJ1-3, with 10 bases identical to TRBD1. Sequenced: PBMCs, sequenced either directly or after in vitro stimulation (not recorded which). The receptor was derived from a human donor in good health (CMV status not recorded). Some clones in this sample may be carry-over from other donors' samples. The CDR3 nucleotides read TGTGCCAGCAGTGAACGACGGACAGGGGGAGGAAACACCATATATTTT. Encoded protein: CASSERRTGGGNTIYF.